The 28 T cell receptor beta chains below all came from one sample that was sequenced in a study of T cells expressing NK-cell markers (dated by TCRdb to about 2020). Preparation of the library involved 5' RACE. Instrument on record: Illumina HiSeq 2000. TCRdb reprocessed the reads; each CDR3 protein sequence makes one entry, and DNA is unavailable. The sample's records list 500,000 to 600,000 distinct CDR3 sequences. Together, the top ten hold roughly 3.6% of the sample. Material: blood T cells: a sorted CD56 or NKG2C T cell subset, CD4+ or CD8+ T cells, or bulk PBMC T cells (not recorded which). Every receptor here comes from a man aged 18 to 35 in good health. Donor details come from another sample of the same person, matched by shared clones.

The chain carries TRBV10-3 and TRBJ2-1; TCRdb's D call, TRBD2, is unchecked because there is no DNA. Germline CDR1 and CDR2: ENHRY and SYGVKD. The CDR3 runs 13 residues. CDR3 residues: CAGGGFSYNEQFF.

The chain's CDR3 is CASSLAGLQYEQFF. This rearrangement joins TRBV7-2 to TRBJ2-1; there is no DNA to check the TCRdb D call of TRBD2. Germline CDR1 and CDR2: SGHTA and FQGNSA. The CDR3 consists of 14 residues.

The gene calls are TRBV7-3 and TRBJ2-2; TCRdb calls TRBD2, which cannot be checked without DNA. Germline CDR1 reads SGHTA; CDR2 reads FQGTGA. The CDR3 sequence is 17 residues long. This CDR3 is CASSSTKAGGKTGELFF.

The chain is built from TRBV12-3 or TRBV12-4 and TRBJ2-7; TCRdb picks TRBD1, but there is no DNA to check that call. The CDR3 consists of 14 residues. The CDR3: CASSKTGGDYEQYF.

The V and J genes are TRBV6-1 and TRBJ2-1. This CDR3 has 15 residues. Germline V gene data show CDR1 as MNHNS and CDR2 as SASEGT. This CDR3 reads CASSEAGDSYNEQFF.

Here the CDR3 reads CASSRDTSYNEQFF. The rearrangement joins TRBV7-9 to TRBJ2-1; the D gene TCRdb calls, TRBD1, cannot be checked with no DNA. The V gene's germline CDR1 is SEHNR and CDR2 FQNEAQ (reference sequence). This CDR3 contains 14 residues.

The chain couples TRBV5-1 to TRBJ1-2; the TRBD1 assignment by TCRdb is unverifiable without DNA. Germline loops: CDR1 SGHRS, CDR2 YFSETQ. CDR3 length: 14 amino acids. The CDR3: CASSRDRNNYGYTF.

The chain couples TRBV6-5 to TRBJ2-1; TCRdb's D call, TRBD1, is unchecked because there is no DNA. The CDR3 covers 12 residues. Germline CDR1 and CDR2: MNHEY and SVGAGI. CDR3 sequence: CASYRDYNEQFF.

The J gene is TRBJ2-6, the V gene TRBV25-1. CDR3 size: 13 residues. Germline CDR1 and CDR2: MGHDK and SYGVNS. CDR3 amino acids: CASSGPLANVLTF.

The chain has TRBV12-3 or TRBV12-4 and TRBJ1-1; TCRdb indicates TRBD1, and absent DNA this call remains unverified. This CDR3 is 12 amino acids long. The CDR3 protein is CASSRPRAEAFF.

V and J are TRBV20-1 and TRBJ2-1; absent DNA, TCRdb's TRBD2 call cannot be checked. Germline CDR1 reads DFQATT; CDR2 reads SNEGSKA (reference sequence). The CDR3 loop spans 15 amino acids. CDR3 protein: CSAPQTSATYNEQFF.

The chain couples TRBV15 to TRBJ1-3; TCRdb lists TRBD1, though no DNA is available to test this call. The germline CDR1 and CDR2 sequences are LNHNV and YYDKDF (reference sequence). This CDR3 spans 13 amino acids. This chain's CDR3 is CATSEGAGNTIYF.

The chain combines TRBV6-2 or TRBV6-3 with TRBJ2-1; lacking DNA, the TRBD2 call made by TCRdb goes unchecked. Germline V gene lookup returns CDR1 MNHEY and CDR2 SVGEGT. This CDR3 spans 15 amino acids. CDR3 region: CASSPRLENYNEQFF.

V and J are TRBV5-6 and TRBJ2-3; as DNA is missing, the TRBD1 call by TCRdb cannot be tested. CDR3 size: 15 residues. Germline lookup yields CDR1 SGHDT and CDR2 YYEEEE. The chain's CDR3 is CASRLFGTKADTQYF.

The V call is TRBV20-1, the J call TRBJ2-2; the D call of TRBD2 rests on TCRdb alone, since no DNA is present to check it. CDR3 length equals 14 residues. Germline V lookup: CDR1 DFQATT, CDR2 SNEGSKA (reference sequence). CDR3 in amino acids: CSATDQRDTGELFF.

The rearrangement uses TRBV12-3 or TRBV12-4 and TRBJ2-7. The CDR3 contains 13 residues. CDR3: CASSIAGSYEQYF.

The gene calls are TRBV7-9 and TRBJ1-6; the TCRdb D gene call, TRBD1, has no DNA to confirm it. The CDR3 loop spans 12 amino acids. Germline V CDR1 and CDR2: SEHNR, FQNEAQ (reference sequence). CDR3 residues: CASSPPDSPLHF.

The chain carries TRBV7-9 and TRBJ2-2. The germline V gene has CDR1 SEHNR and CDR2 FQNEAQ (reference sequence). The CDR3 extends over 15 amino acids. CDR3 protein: CASSHKGNPTGELFF.

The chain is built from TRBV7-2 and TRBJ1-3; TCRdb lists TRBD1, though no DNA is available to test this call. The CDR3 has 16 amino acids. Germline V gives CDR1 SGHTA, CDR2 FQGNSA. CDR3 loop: CASSLSGQVSGNTIYF.

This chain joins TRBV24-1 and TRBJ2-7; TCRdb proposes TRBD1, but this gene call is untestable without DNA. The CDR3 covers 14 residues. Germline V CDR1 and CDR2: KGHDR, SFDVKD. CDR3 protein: CATSDPTGENEQYF.

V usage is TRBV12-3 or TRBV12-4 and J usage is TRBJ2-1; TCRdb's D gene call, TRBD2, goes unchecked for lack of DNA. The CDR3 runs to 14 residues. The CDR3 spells CAALLAGKEDEQFF.

The CDR3 reads CSVGPGGMNTEAFF. The chain combines TRBV29-1 with TRBJ1-1; the TRBD1 assignment by TCRdb is unverifiable without DNA. The germline gives CDR1 SQVTM, CDR2 ANQGSEA. The CDR3 length is 14 residues.

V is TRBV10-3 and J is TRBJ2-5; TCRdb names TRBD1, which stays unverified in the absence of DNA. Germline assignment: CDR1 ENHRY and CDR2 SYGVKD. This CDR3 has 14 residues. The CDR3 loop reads CAIRVSPLQETQYF.

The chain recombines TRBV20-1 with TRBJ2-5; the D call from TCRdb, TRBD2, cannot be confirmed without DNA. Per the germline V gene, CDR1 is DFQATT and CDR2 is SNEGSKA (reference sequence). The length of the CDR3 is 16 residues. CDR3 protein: CSASYTLAGVEETQYF.

The CDR3 here is CASSLGASGRFQDTQYF. V is TRBV5-1 and J is TRBJ2-3; the D call from TCRdb, TRBD2, cannot be confirmed without DNA. The CDR3 consists of 17 residues. Germline-derived CDR1 and CDR2 are SGHRS and YFSETQ.

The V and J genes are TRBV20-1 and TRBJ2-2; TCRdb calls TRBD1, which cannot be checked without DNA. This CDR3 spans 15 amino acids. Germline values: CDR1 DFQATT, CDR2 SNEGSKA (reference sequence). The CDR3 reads CSARQSSPPTGELFF.

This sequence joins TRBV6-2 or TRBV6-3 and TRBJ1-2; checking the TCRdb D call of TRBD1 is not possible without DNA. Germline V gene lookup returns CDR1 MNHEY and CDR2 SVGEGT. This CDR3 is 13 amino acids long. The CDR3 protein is CASSRDRVEGYTF.

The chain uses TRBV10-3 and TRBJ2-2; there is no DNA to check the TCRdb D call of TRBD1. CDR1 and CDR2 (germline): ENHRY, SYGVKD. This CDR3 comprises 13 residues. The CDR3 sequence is CASSFPGAGELFF.